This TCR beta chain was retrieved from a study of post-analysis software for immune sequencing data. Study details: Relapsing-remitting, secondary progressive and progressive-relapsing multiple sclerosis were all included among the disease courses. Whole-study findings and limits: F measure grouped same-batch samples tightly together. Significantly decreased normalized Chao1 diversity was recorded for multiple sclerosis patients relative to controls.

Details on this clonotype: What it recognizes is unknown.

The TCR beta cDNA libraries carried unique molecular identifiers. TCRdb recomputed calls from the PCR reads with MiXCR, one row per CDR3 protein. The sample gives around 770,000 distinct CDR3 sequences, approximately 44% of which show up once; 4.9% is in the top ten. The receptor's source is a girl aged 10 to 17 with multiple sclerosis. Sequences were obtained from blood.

CDR3 loop: CATSDPRTGGHYEQYF. CDR3 coding DNA: TGTGCCACCAGTGACCCCAGGACAGGGGGCCATTACGAGCAGTACTTC. The chain links TRBV24-1 to TRBJ2-7; TRBD1 agrees at 11 bases. Trimming at V came to 4 bases and at J to 4 bases, leaving 8 bases not matched to a gene. Germline values: CDR1 KGHDR, CDR2 SFDVKD. The CDR3 is 16 residues long.